The 18 T cell receptor beta chains presented below share a single source sample, sequenced in a study of blood T cells in healthy people across ages. It was with a sample-barcoded 5' primer and a J-beta primer mix that a second PCR of roughly 7 to 11 cycles was run. TCRdb recomputed calls from the 5' RACE reads with MiXCR, one row per CDR3 protein. The sample yields fewer than 1.5 million distinct CDR3 sequences, about 43% seen once. The sequencing sample was made of blood. Source of these receptors: a young woman in good health.

The sample holds many counts of this clonotype. The J gene is TRBJ2-5, the V gene TRBV9; D tentatively fits TRBD1 or TRBD2 (5 bases each). Trimming removed 6 bases from V and 4 bases from J, with 16 bases in between. In germline, CDR1 is SGDLS, CDR2 YYNGEE. This CDR3 has 14 residues. Here the CDR3 reads CASTAGVGRETQYF. CDR3 DNA: TGTGCCAGCACCGCGGGTGTGGGACGAGAGACCCAGTACTTC.

In its sample, this clonotype was seen a few times. The V call is TRBV12-3 or TRBV12-4, the J call TRBJ1-4; D not certain. V lost 6 bases to trimming and J lost 3 bases, with 11 bases between them. The length of the CDR3 is 14 residues. CDR3 nucleotides: TGTGCCAGCAGGCCCCTTGGAGCTAATGAAAAACTGTTTTTT. Protein sequence: CASRPLGANEKLFF.

The chain's CDR3 is CSAGRGGQETQYF. As DNA, the CDR3 is TGCAGTGCTGGCCGGGGAGGGCAAGAGACCCAGTACTTC. The rearrangement links TRBV20-1 to TRBJ2-5; 7 bases align to TRBD2. The CDR3 loop spans 13 amino acids. In germline, CDR1 is DFQATT, CDR2 SNEGSKA (reference sequence). V lost 5 bases to trimming and J lost 2 bases; unmatched junction nucleotides: 5.

This clonotype has just a few counts. The chain combines TRBV28 with TRBJ1-2; the D gene is possibly TRBD1 (6 bases). CDR1 and CDR2 (germline): MDHEN, SYDVKM. The CDR3 has 14 residues. Trimming pared 6 bases from V and 4 bases from J, leaving 15 bases between. CDR3 protein: CASRLGGAIYGYTF. CDR3 nucleotides: TGTGCCAGCAGACTCGGGGGGGCCATCTATGGCTACACCTTC.

V gene TRBV6-5 combines with J gene TRBJ2-2; possible D gene TRBD1, 5 bases. From germline, CDR1 is MNHEY and CDR2 SVGAGI. V lost 2 bases and J lost 4, with 8 bases in between. This CDR3 has 14 residues. As DNA, the CDR3 is TGTGCCAGCAGTTACGAAAGGGGCACCGGGGAGCTGTTTTTT. It codes for CASSYERGTGELFF.

The V call is TRBV20-1, the J call TRBJ2-3; 7 nucleotides match TRBD2. Germline CDR1 and CDR2: DFQATT and SNEGSKA (reference sequence). The CDR3 runs 13 residues. V was clipped by 5 bases and J by 3 bases; unmatched bases: 5. DNA for the CDR3: TGCAGTGCTCGGGACTACGTGACAGATACGCAGTATTTT. Amino acids: CSARDYVTDTQYF.

The chain has TRBV4-1 and TRBJ2-3, with D possibly matching TRBD2 (5 bases). This CDR3 contains 13 residues. V lost 0 bases to trimming and J lost 7 bases, with 8 bases between them. Per germline, CDR1 MGHRA and CDR2 YSYEKL. Written as DNA, the CDR3 is TGCGCCAGCAGCCAAGAGGTAGCGAATACGCAGTATTTT. Its protein product is CASSQEVANTQYF.

This chain connects TRBV7-8 to TRBJ2-1; D may be TRBD2 (5 bases). CDR1 is SGHVS and CDR2 is FQNEAQ in the germline V gene. Between the trimmed V and J ends, which lost 2 bases and 5 bases, there was a span of 19 bases. CDR3 length: 17 amino acids. This CDR3 is CASSLFAASYTDNEQFF. CDR3 coding DNA: TGTGCCAGCAGCTTATTTGCGGCTAGCTATACGGACAATGAGCAGTTCTTC.

The CDR3 nucleotides read TGCAGTCTTGCGGGTCATAACCAAGAGACCCAGTACTTC. As protein: CSLAGHNQETQYF. The V call is TRBV20-1, the J call TRBJ2-5; D might be TRBD2 (5 bases). The germline V and J ends were trimmed by 8 bases and 0 bases, with 13 bases remaining between them. The CDR3 sequence is 13 residues long. The germline V gene encodes CDR1 DFQATT and CDR2 SNEGSKA (reference sequence).

This clonotype was seen only a few times. The rearrangement uses TRBV6-5 and TRBJ2-5, with a tentative D call TRBD2 (5 bases). Germline CDR1 MNHEY, CDR2 SVGAGI. The V end was cut by 6 bases, the J end by 11 bases, with 25 bases between. This CDR3 spans 15 amino acids. The CDR3: CASSPTGSTYNEQYF. Here the CDR3 DNA reads TGTGCCAGCAGCCCTACTGGGAGTACCTACAATGAGCAGTACTTC.

V is TRBV12-3 or TRBV12-4 and J is TRBJ2-3; D is tentatively TRBD1 or TRBD2 (6 bases each). V was shortened by 7 bases and J by 0 bases, with 14 bases between the two germline ends. This CDR3 is built from 15 residues. The CDR3, as DNA: TGTGCCAGCATGAGGGGGACTCCTAGCACAGATACGCAGTATTTT. It codes for CASMRGTPSTDTQYF.

This clonotype was counted only a few times. The chain joins TRBV9 to TRBJ2-1; 7 nucleotides agree with TRBD2. The CDR3 has 14 amino acids. V was pared by 3 bases and J by 4 bases, with 4 bases of the junction left unmatched. Germline assignment: CDR1 SGDLS and CDR2 YYNGEE. CDR3 region: CASSATSAYNEQFF. Written as DNA, the CDR3 is TGTGCCAGCAGCGCTACTAGCGCTTACAATGAGCAGTTCTTC.

The chain uses TRBV2 and TRBJ2-5, with 10 bases that match TRBD2. The V and J ends lost 2 bases and 12 bases, in that order; junction bases with no gene match: 6. The CDR3 consists of 13 residues. Germline lookup yields CDR1 SNHLY and CDR2 FYNNEI. The CDR3 protein is CASSEPSGSVEYF. Written as DNA, the CDR3 is TGTGCCAGCAGTGAACCTAGCGGGAGTGTCGAGTACTTC.

This clonotype was recorded at least ten times. The CDR3 nucleotides read TGCGCCAGCAGCCCCCTCGACCCCCCGACCCAGTACTTC. Encoded protein: CASSPLDPPTQYF. The rearrangement links TRBV4-1 to TRBJ2-5, with unresolved D. Trimming took 4 bases from V and 7 from J, leaving 13 bases between them. The CDR3 length is 13 residues. CDR1 is MGHRA and CDR2 is YSYEKL in the germline V gene.

This clonotype occurred a few times. The gene calls are TRBV4-1 and TRBJ2-7, with 9 bases fitting TRBD2. The CDR3 covers 16 residues. V dropped 0 bases and J dropped 6; count of bases not matched to a gene: 9. CDR1 and CDR2 from the germline V gene are MGHRA and YSYEKL. This chain's CDR3 is CASSQDNERGVREQYF. The DNA for the CDR3 is TGCGCCAGCAGCCAAGATAACGAGCGGGGGGTCCGCGAGCAGTACTTC.

In DNA, the CDR3 is TGTGCCAGCAGTTTTAGCGGGAGACGGCCTTACGAGCAGTACTTC. Amino acids: CASSFSGRRPYEQYF. The J gene is TRBJ2-5, the V gene TRBV12-3 or TRBV12-4, with 9 bases aligning to TRBD2. The assigned J gene may be wrong: the sequence end matches TRBJ2-7 better. This CDR3 spans 15 amino acids.

This clonotype has just a few counts. The CDR3 loop reads CASRGWAYGYTF. In DNA form, the CDR3 reads TGTGCCAGTAGGGGGTGGGCCTATGGCTACACCTTC. The rearrangement uses TRBV6-5 and TRBJ1-2, with TRBD1 as a possible D gene (6 bases). V was shortened by 9 bases and J by 4 bases, with 12 bases between the two germline ends. CDR1 and CDR2 (germline): MNHEY, SVGAGI. The CDR3 extends over 12 amino acids.

The table lists this clonotype with a few counts. V is TRBV20-1 and J is TRBJ2-1, with 9 bases fitting TRBD2. The V gene end was trimmed by 1 base and the J gene end by 0 bases; junction bases not matched to a gene: 4. Per the germline V gene, CDR1 is DFQATT and CDR2 is SNEGSKA (reference sequence). The CDR3 extends over 16 amino acids. This CDR3 reads CSARGGSGSSYNEQFF. In DNA, the CDR3 is TGCAGTGCTAGAGGCGGTAGCGGGAGCTCCTACAATGAGCAGTTCTTC.